This T cell receptor beta chain was recorded in a study of regulatory and conventional T cells in RAG deficiency. The sorted conventional CD4+ T cells were CD25-low and CD127-high, with genomic DNA sequenced. The table came from immunoSEQ multiplex PCR; TCRdb's copy has only in-frame clones and leaves some out. The table lists over 45,000 clones, 85% to 90% of them singletons. Separately, the same data were catalogued under a study of regulatory T cells. That report adds: The PCR used 52 TRBV and 13 TRBJ primers.

The source material was CD4+ effector T cells sorted from blood. This sequence originates from a human donor in good health.

The CDR3 DNA follows: TGTGCCAGTAGTAACAGGGAGGGGAGGAATTCACCCCTCCACTTT. Amino acids: CASSNREGRNSPLHF. The chain couples TRBV19 to TRBJ1-6; D may be TRBD1 (6 bases). This CDR3 is 15 amino acids long. Germline V gene sequence: CDR1 LNHDA, CDR2 SQIVND (reference sequence). Trimming left V 4 bases short and J 7 bases short, with 14 bases between.